Listed below are T cell receptor beta chains from one sample, sequenced in a study of blood T cell repertoires in COVID-19. TCRdb keeps only in-frame clones here, not all; method: immunoSEQ multiplex PCR. The sample contains around 15,000 clones, roughly 87% of which appear only once. The sample was peripheral blood. The receptors shown here come from a man in his fifties with active COVID-19. CDR3s include the opening cysteine and the closing phenylalanine or tryptophan. The D gene is left open where the match is weak. The size field is filled for only some rows; it gives once, few, many or a size class.

CASSLNRGWTEAFF	TGTGCCAGCAGTTTAAACAGGGGATGGACTGAAGCTTTCTTT	TRBJ1-1	TRBD1	TRBV27	.
CASSLTLGTPDTDTQYF	TGTGCCAGCAGCTTAACTTTAGGGACTCCTGACACAGATACGCAGTATTTT	TRBJ2-3	.	TRBV7-3	.
CAWSQLAGPQETQYF	TGTGCCTGGAGTCAACTAGCGGGTCCACAAGAGACCCAGTACTTC	TRBJ2-5	TRBD2	TRBV30	.
CASSEGDRENYGYTF	TGTGCCAGCAGCGAGGGGGACAGGGAGAACTATGGCTACACCTTC	TRBJ1-2	TRBD1	TRBV6-5	once
CATSQSGSTDTQYF	TGTGCCACCAGTCAGAGCGGGAGCACAGATACGCAGTATTTT	TRBJ2-3	.	TRBV24-1	.
CASSQEGGSFSPLHF	TGTGCCAGCAGCCAGGAAGGTGGCAGCTTTTCACCCCTCCACTTT	TRBJ1-6	.	TRBV7-9	few
CASSEDSFGSGNTIYF	TGTGCCAGCAGCGAGGACAGTTTTGGCTCTGGAAACACCATATATTTT	TRBJ1-3	.	TRBV5-6	.
CASSQDLRETQYF	TGTGCCAGCAGCCAAGATTTGAGAGAGACCCAGTACTTC	TRBJ2-5	.	TRBV14	once
CASSYDRERRLWNEQFF	TGTGCCAGCAGCTACGACAGGGAACGTCGCTTGTGGAATGAGCAGTTCTTC	TRBJ2-1	TRBD1	TRBV5-8	.
CASSPTIAGGYTF	TGTGCCAGCAGTCCGACCATTGCGGGGGGCTACACCTTC	TRBJ1-2	.	TRBV27	medium-sized
CATSDSDREHYTF	TGTGCCACCAGTGACTCCGACAGGGAACACTACACCTTC	TRBJ1-2	TRBD1	TRBV24-1	.
CATSREITGGSGYTF	TGTGCCACCAGCAGAGAAATAACAGGGGGCAGTGGCTACACCTTC	TRBJ1-2	TRBD1	TRBV15	.
CASSYSRGRTEAFF	TGTGCCAGCAGTTACTCCCGGGGGAGGACTGAAGCTTTCTTT	TRBJ1-1	.	TRBV6-2/TRBV6-3	.
CASSLDLPGELFF	TGCGCCAGCAGCTTGGACCTACCCGGGGAGCTGTTTTTT	TRBJ2-2	.	TRBV5-1	.
CASSLEGGMNSPLHF	TGTGCCAGCAGCTTGGAGGGGGGGATGAATTCACCCCTCCACTTT	TRBJ1-6	.	TRBV5-4	few
CASSSRWYGTTYEQYF	TGTGCCAGCAGCTCGCGTTGGTACGGGACAACCTACGAGCAGTACTTC	TRBJ2-7	.	TRBV7-8	.
CASSPGSQGSNYGYTF	TGTGCCAGCTCACCGGGCAGCCAAGGTTCTAACTATGGCTACACCTTC	TRBJ1-2	.	TRBV18	once
CASFQGGDRGRNTGELFF	TGTGCCAGTTTCCAAGGGGGGGACAGGGGGCGGAACACCGGGGAGCTGTTTTTT	TRBJ2-2	TRBD1	TRBV28	.
CASSIEGPYEQYF	TGTGCCAGCAGCATAGAGGGCCCCTACGAGCAGTACTTC	TRBJ2-7	.	TRBV5-5	.
CASSPTLRGRAEKLFF	TGTGCCAGCAGTCCGACTTTGCGAGGGAGAGCTGAAAAACTGTTTTTT	TRBJ1-4	.	TRBV28	.